Shown below are 21 T cell receptor beta chains from a single sample sequenced in a study of vaccination effects on CD4 cells after COVID-19. Pools of viral peptides were used by the ViraFEST assay to expand antigen-specific CD4+ T cells ahead of sequencing. Following culture for approximately 11 days, CD4+ T cells were isolated. A positive SARS-CoV-2 PCR test fell between March and December 2020. The vaccine given was either BNT162b2 or mRNA-1273, in two doses. This table comes from immunoSEQ multiplex PCR, and its TCRdb copy is limited to in-frame clones, with some not included. This table holds more than 15,000 clones, 76% found once. These TCRs' antigens remain unknown. Source: CD4+ T cells from PBMCs cultured with SARS-CoV-2 spike peptides, taken after COVID-19 vaccination. The source of these receptors is a human donor who had a prior SARS-CoV-2 infection.

V usage is TRBV7-2 and J usage is TRBJ2-5; 9 bases line up with TRBD2. J gave up 4 bases and V 3 bases, and 15 bases lay outside the gene matches. CDR1 is SGHTA and CDR2 is FQGNSA in the germline V gene. The CDR3 consists of 18 residues. The CDR3, as DNA: TGTGCCAGCAGCTTGGCCTCTAGCGGCGGGAGGGCGGGAGAGACCCAGTACTTC. Its translation: CASSLASSGGRAGETQYF.

The chain links TRBV7-2 to TRBJ2-1; no reliable D call. The germline gives CDR1 SGHTA, CDR2 FQGNSA. The length of the CDR3 is 14 residues. V was cut by 4 bases and J by 7 bases, with 14 bases left in between. The CDR3 sequence is CASSSTFFDNEQFF. The CDR3, as DNA: TGTGCCAGCAGCTCCACCTTCTTCGATAATGAGCAGTTCTTC.

This clone has just one count. The chain links TRBV7-2 to TRBJ1-4, with TRBD1 as a possible D gene (5 bases). The V gene lost 2 bases and the J gene lost 8 bases, with 15 bases spanning the gap. The germline CDR1 and CDR2 sequences are SGHTA and FQGNSA. The CDR3 has 15 amino acids. This CDR3 is CASSLLGGGVEKLFF. DNA for the CDR3: TGTGCCAGCAGCTTATTGGGGGGTGGGGTGGAAAAACTGTTTTTT. The full variable domain, rest sourced from reference TRBV7-2 and TRBJ1-4, is GAGVSQSPSNKVTEKGKDVELRCDPISGHTALYWYRQSLGQGLEFLIYFQGNSAPDKSGLPSDRFSAERTGGSVSTLTIQRTQQEDSAVYLCASSLLGGGVEKLFFGSGTQLSVL.

The CDR3, as DNA: TGTGCCAGCAGCCAATCGGGACTAGCGGGGTACCAAGAGACCCAGTACTTC. It translates to CASSQSGLAGYQETQYF. The chain has TRBV3-1 (or the pseudogene TRBV3-2) and TRBJ2-5, with 13 bases lining up with TRBD2. This CDR3 region has 17 residues. Germline CDR1 and CDR2: LGHDT and YNNKEL (reference sequence). Trimming cost V 2 bases and J 0 bases; bases outside gene matches: 3.

This clone has a single count. This sequence joins TRBV7-2 and TRBJ1-2, with a tentative D call TRBD1 (6 bases). Germline-derived CDR1 and CDR2 are SGHTA and FQGNSA. Trimming removed 1 base at V and 3 bases at J, with 9 bases between. CDR3 length: 14 amino acids. Here the CDR3 reads CASSLVGGHYGYTF. In DNA form, the CDR3 reads TGTGCCAGCAGCTTAGTGGGGGGCCACTATGGCTACACCTTC.

This chain joins TRBV5-4 and TRBJ1-5; D not certain. The CDR3 has 12 amino acids. Per germline, CDR1 SGHNT and CDR2 YYREEE (reference sequence). V was clipped by 5 bases and J by 9 bases, with 12 bases between them. Here the CDR3 reads CASSNDFGPQHF. The CDR3 nucleotides are TGTGCCAGCAGTAATGACTTCGGGCCCCAGCATTTT.

The chain joins TRBV5-1 to TRBJ2-7; TRBD1 agrees at 9 bases. CDR3 size: 18 residues. The germline gives CDR1 SGHRS, CDR2 YFSETQ. J was trimmed by 3 bases and V by 0 bases; bases with no gene match: 13. The CDR3 protein is CASSLGPLGQGSGYEQYF. The CDR3 region has the DNA TGCGCCAGCAGCTTGGGGCCCCTTGGACAGGGGAGCGGCTACGAGCAGTACTTC.

CDR3 nucleotides: TGTGCCACCGGGGAAATAGCGGGGGGGCCATATGAGCAGTTCTTC. Its translation is CATGEIAGGPYEQFF. The rearrangement joins TRBV6-5 to TRBJ2-1; 11 positions agree with TRBD2. The CDR3 length is 15 residues. The V segment lost 10 bases and the J segment 8 bases; nucleotides outside the gene matches: 13. Per germline, CDR1 MNHEY and CDR2 SVGAGI.

The chain uses TRBV18 and TRBJ1-4; the D gene is possibly TRBD1 (5 bases). V was shortened by 5 bases and J by 5 bases, with 12 bases between the two germline ends. The CDR3 contains 14 residues. Germline-derived CDR1 and CDR2 are KGHSH and LQKENI. CDR3 DNA sequence: TGTGCCAGCTCAGGAGGGACGCGGAATGAAAAACTGTTTTTT. This sequence encodes CASSGGTRNEKLFF. The complete variable domain, with remaining parts taken from reference TRBV18 and TRBJ1-4, reads NAGVMQNPRHLVRRRGQEARLRCSPMKGHSHVYWYRQLPEEGLKFMVYLQKENIIDESGMPKERFSAEFPKEGPSILRIQQVVRGDSAAYFCASSGGTRNEKLFFGSGTQLSVL.

This chain uses TRBV5-5 with TRBJ2-3, with 10 positions matching TRBD2. Germline V gene lookup returns CDR1 SGHKS and CDR2 YYEKEE (reference sequence). The CDR3 runs 16 residues. V dropped 2 bases and J dropped 2; count of bases not matched to a gene: 5. CDR3 nucleotides: TGTGCCAGCAGCTTATCTAGCGGGAGTTTCACAGATACGCAGTATTTT. Amino acid sequence: CASSLSSGSFTDTQYF.

The chain employs TRBV6-5 and TRBJ2-2; TRBD1 matches 10 bases. Trimming removed 5 bases from V and 7 bases from J; junction bases left unmatched: 7. The CDR3 is made up of 15 amino acids. The germline CDR1 and CDR2 sequences are MNHEY and SVGAGI. In nucleotides, the CDR3 is TGTGCCAGCAGTCTACGACAGGGGGCGGTCGGGGAGCTGTTTTTT. It encodes CASSLRQGAVGELFF.

This clone has more than one count but fewer than ten. The rearrangement uses TRBV7-9 and TRBJ2-5, with D tentatively TRBD2 (6 bases). The germline CDR1 and CDR2 sequences are SEHNR and FQNEAQ (reference sequence). V was trimmed by 8 bases and J by 2 bases, leaving 12 bases between them. The CDR3 spans 13 residues. The CDR3 here is CASVRDSQETQYF. The CDR3 nucleotides are TGTGCCAGCGTCCGGGACTCTCAAGAGACCCAGTACTTC.

The chain carries TRBV5-1 and TRBJ1-2; the D gene is possibly TRBD1 (5 bases). The CDR3 runs to 15 residues. Trimming cost V 5 bases and J 4 bases, with 18 bases left between them. Germline CDR1 SGHRS, CDR2 YFSETQ. CDR3 sequence (DNA): TGCGCCAGCAGAAAAGAACCCGGGGGGAGCTATGGCTACACCTTC. Translation gives CASRKEPGGSYGYTF.

This sequence joins TRBV4-3 and TRBJ2-2; no clear D. The CDR3 sequence is 13 residues long. The ends were cut back, 4 bases at V and 3 bases at J, with 6 bases in the middle. CDR1 and CDR2 (germline): LGHNA, YSLEER. The CDR3 sequence: CASSRSYTGELFF. CDR3 nucleotide sequence: TGCGCCAGCAGCCGCTCCTACACCGGGGAGCTGTTTTTT.

The chain has TRBV29-1 and TRBJ2-7, with D possibly being TRBD1 (5 bases). The germline CDR1 and CDR2 sequences are SQVTM and ANQGSEA. The V end lost 4 bases, the J end lost 1 base, and 11 bases lay between the germline ends. The CDR3 is 13 residues long. The CDR3 region is CSVVVQVSYEQYF. CDR3 nucleotide sequence: TGCAGCGTTGTTGTACAGGTATCCTACGAGCAGTACTTC.

The V call is TRBV4-3, the J call TRBJ2-7; no clear D. Germline V gene sequence: CDR1 LGHNA, CDR2 YSLEER. The V and J ends lost 0 bases and 3 bases respectively, with 15 bases between them. CDR3 length equals 16 residues. The chain's CDR3 is CASSQEALTPNYEQYF. The DNA of the CDR3 is TGCGCCAGCAGCCAAGAGGCCCTAACTCCAAACTACGAGCAGTACTTC.

The rearrangement joins TRBV5-6 to TRBJ1-1; possibly TRBD1 for D (5 bases). CDR1 is SGHDT, CDR2 YYEEEE, per germline. V dropped 3 bases and J dropped 3 bases, with 18 bases sitting between them. This CDR3 region has 16 residues. CDR3 amino acids: CASSSPSGLGDTEAFF. CDR3 DNA sequence: TGTGCCAGCAGCTCCCCCTCAGGGTTGGGGGACACTGAAGCTTTCTTT.

This clone was recorded once. The chain links TRBV2 to TRBJ1-2; D is ambiguous. Trimming shortened V by 4 bases and J by 13 bases, and 25 bases separated the two germline ends. Germline CDR1 SNHLY, CDR2 FYNNEI. CDR3 length: 15 amino acids. The CDR3 DNA sequence: TGTGCCAGCAGTGCCGAAAGTCCGGCCGGAGGGCCCGTCACCTTC. Translation gives CASSAESPAGGPVTF.

V gene TRBV19 combines with J gene TRBJ2-3; 10 bases agree with TRBD2. Germline loops: CDR1 LNHDA, CDR2 SQIVND (reference sequence). Trimming at V came to 2 bases and at J to 2 bases, leaving 4 bases not matched to a gene. The CDR3 has 16 amino acids. The CDR3 here is CASSIFSGRATDTQYF. The CDR3 nucleotides are TGTGCCAGTAGTATATTCAGCGGGAGGGCCACAGATACGCAGTATTTT.

This rearrangement joins TRBV7-2 to TRBJ2-3; 9 bases are a match to TRBD2. Per the germline V gene, CDR1 is SGHTA and CDR2 is FQGNSA. With 0 bases clipped from V and 6 bases from J, the junction kept 4 bases outside the gene matches. This CDR3 has 15 residues. The CDR3 coding sequence is TGTGCCAGCAGCTTAGCGGCTAGCGGGATGGATACGCAGTATTTT. Encoded protein: CASSLAASGMDTQYF.

The rearrangement uses TRBV30 and TRBJ1-5, with 8 bases lining up with TRBD1. V dropped 5 bases and J dropped 7; count of bases not matched to a gene: 10. The CDR3 is made up of 14 amino acids. In germline, CDR1 is GTSNPN, CDR2 SVGIG (reference sequence). The CDR3 is CAWGPGTGGQPQHF. Written as DNA, the CDR3 is TGTGCCTGGGGGCCCGGGACAGGAGGACAGCCCCAGCATTTT. Complete variable domain (other parts from reference TRBV30 and TRBJ1-5): SQTIHQWPATLVQPVGSPLSLECTVEGTSNPNLYWYRQAAGRGLQLLFYSVGIGQISSEVPQNLSASRPQDRQFILSSKKLLLSDSGFYLCAWGPGTGGQPQHFGDGTRLSIL.